The 6 T cell receptor beta chains presented below share a single source sample, sequenced in a study of T cell repertoires in cytomegalovirus infection (dated by TCRdb to between 2019 and 2020). Data came from an Illumina HiSeq 1500. The public reads were run again by TCRdb, first through fastp at Q25 and then through MiXCR, and only productive beta chains were kept. Rows merge per CDR3 protein into single entries with the most common DNA and genes. The sample table holds fewer than 250,000 distinct CDR3 sequences, of which roughly 12% were seen once. The ten largest make up approximately 1.8% of the sample. The sequenced sample consisted of PBMCs. These receptors originate from a human donor in good health (CMV status not recorded). Some clones in this sample may be carry-over from other donors' samples.

This clonotype was observed many times. The chain links TRBV7-2 to TRBJ1-2; TRBD1 matches at 9 bases. There are 16 residues in the CDR3. The V gene end was trimmed by 1 base and the J gene end by 3 bases; junction bases not matched to a gene: 6. Germline assignment: CDR1 SGHTA and CDR2 FQGNSA. CDR3 sequence reads: CASSLGRDRDHYGYTF. The CDR3 DNA sequence: TGTGCCAGCAGCTTAGGCCGGGACAGGGACCACTATGGCTACACCTTC. The variable domain in full, completed from reference TRBV7-2 and TRBJ1-2, reads GAGVSQSPSNKVTEKGKDVELRCDPISGHTALYWYRQSLGQGLEFLIYFQGNSAPDKSGLPSDRFSAERTGGSVSTLTIQRTQQEDSAVYLCASSLGRDRDHYGYTFGSGTRLTVV.

This clonotype came up a few times. The V call is TRBV3-1, the J call TRBJ1-1; possibly TRBD1 for D (5 bases). V lost 5 bases and J lost 0, with 13 bases in between. CDR1 is LGHDT and CDR2 is YNNKEL in the germline V gene (reference sequence). CDR3 length equals 15 residues. CDR3 DNA sequence: TGTGCCAGCAGCATCACGGGACGTTTGAACACTGAAGCTTTCTTT. Translation gives CASSITGRLNTEAFF.

CDR3 in DNA: TGTGCCAGCAGCCTGGGGCCGACCCGGAACACTGAAGCTTTCTTT. Translation gives CASSLGPTRNTEAFF. This chain uses TRBV12-3 or TRBV12-4 with TRBJ1-1; D perhaps matches TRBD1 (5 bases). The CDR3 totals 15 residues. The V gene lost 6 bases and the J gene lost 1 base, with 15 bases spanning the gap.

This clonotype was detected many times. The CDR3 DNA reads TGTGCCAGTAGACCGGGACTAGCGGGGGGGCCGAATGAGCAGTTCTTC. Its translation: CASRPGLAGGPNEQFF. The rearrangement joins TRBV19 to TRBJ2-1; 16 positions match TRBD2. This CDR3 contains 16 residues. The V segment lost 6 bases and the J segment 7 bases; nucleotides outside the gene matches: 6. The V gene's germline CDR1 is LNHDA and CDR2 SQIVND (reference sequence).

J is TRBJ2-2 and V is TRBV5-1; the D gene is possibly TRBD1 (6 bases). This CDR3 is built from 15 residues. The V end was cut by 4 bases, the J end by 1 base, with 11 bases between. Germline lookup yields CDR1 SGHRS and CDR2 YFSETQ. Written as DNA, the CDR3 is TGCGCCAGCAGCGCCTCGACAGGGAACACCGGGGAGCTGTTTTTT. Translation gives CASSASTGNTGELFF.

This clonotype was recorded at least ten times. This chain connects TRBV7-2 to TRBJ1-6; tentatively, D is TRBD1 (6 bases). The V and J ends lost 5 bases and 7 bases respectively, with 9 bases between them. This CDR3 has 13 residues. The germline CDR1 and CDR2 sequences are SGHTA and FQGNSA. Here the CDR3 DNA reads TGTGCCAGCAGCCCAGGACAGAATTCACCCCTCCACTTT. Its protein product is CASSPGQNSPLHF.